The rows below give T cell receptor beta chains drawn from one sample of a study of T cell changes during pregnancy in multiple sclerosis. Clones were sequenced by immunoSEQ multiplex PCR, and TCRdb holds only the in-frame ones, with some missing. This table has roughly 23,000 clones, about 89% appearing once. Sequencing used CD4+ T cells from peripheral blood mononuclear cells, obtained in the third trimester of pregnancy. All receptors come from a female donor in good health, enrolled as a control in a pregnancy study. The CDR3 runs from the conserved cysteine through the conserved F or W. The D gene is left open where the match is weak. Clone size is stated in some rows and not others, as once, few, many or a class when expanded.

TRBV27	.	TRBJ2-1	.	TGTGCCAGCAGGCCCCCGGGGTCCTACAATGAGCAGTTCTTC	CASRPPGSYNEQFF
TRBV6-5	.	TRBJ1-4	.	TGTGCCAGCAGTTCCCTGGGACTTAATGAAAAACTGTTTTTT	CASSSLGLNEKLFF
TRBV5-5	.	TRBJ2-7	TRBD2	TGTGCCAGCATCGAGGGACTAGCGGTATCCTACGAGCAGTACTTC	CASIEGLAVSYEQYF
TRBV6-5	.	TRBJ2-7	.	TGTGCCAGCAGCCGCGGGGACAGAGCGGACGAGCAGTACTTC	CASSRGDRADEQYF
TRBV27	.	TRBJ2-7	TRBD1	TGTGCCAGCAGATCCCCGGGACAGGGGGGTCTGGAGCAGTACTTC	CASRSPGQGGLEQYF
TRBV6-1	.	TRBJ2-7	.	TGTGCCAGCAGTGAAGCGACAGGGACTGAGCAGTACTTC	CASSEATGTEQYF
TRBV6-5	once	TRBJ1-4	.	TGTGCCAGCAGAAACACGGGGGGAGGGGAAAAACTGTTTTTT	CASRNTGGGEKLFF
TRBV18	.	TRBJ2-5	TRBD1	TGTGCCAGCTCAGACCCGGGACAGAGTTTCCAAGAGACCCAGTACTTC	CASSDPGQSFQETQYF
TRBV7-3	.	TRBJ1-2	TRBD1	TGTGCCAGCAGCTTCGGGACAGGGTATGGCTACACCTTC	CASSFGTGYGYTF
TRBV25-1	.	TRBJ2-1	.	TGTGCCAGCAGTGGCGCGGGTGGACGCAATGAGCAGTTCTTC	CASSGAGGRNEQFF
TRBV7-8	.	TRBJ2-3	TRBD2	TGTGCCAGCAGGTTAGGCAGACTAGCGGGCACAGATACGCAGTATTTT	CASRLGRLAGTDTQYF
TRBV30	.	TRBJ2-5	TRBD2	TGTGCCTGGAGTCCTGGGAGTGCGGGAGCATGGGAGACCCAGTACTTC	CAWSPGSAGAWETQYF
TRBV6-5	.	TRBJ1-6	TRBD1	TGTGCCACCCTCCGGGCAGGGGGATCACCCCTCCACTTT	CATLRAGGSPLHF
TRBV5-4	.	TRBJ2-5	TRBD1	TGTGCCAGCAGCTCTGGACAGGGAAAGGTGGGAGAGACCCAGTACTTC	CASSSGQGKVGETQYF
TRBV30	once	TRBJ2-5	.	TGTGCCTGGAGTCCGGGGATGTGGGAGACCCAGTACTTC	CAWSPGMWETQYF
TRBV19	few	TRBJ1-2	.	TGTGCCAGTAGTTCAGGGAATGGCTACACCTTC	CASSSGNGYTF
TRBV7-2	.	TRBJ1-2	.	TGTGCCAGCAGCTTACAGGGAATCTATGGCTACACCTTC	CASSLQGIYGYTF
TRBV5-1	.	TRBJ2-5	.	TGCGCCAGCAGCCGTCAGGGGCAAGAGACCCAGTACTTC	CASSRQGQETQYF
TRBV7-9	.	TRBJ1-4	.	TGTGCCAGCAGTCCCGCAGGGACAACTAATGAAAAACTGTTTTTT	CASSPAGTTNEKLFF
TRBV7-2	.	TRBJ1-2	TRBD1	TGTGCCGGAAGCAGGGGGGCTCAGTATGGCTACACCTTC	CAGSRGAQYGYTF
TRBV21-1	.	TRBJ1-6	.	TGTGCCAGCAGCGACCGGGACAGGTCCTATAATTCACCCCTCCACTTT	CASSDRDRSYNSPLHF
TRBV27	.	TRBJ1-6	TRBD1	TGTGCCAGTAGACAGGGATATTCACCCCTCCACTTT	CASRQGYSPLHF
TRBV30	.	TRBJ2-7	TRBD1	TGTGCCTGGAGTGTAGGGACAGGGGGCTACGAGCAGTACTTC	CAWSVGTGGYEQYF
TRBV30	.	TRBJ2-1	.	TGTGCCACAAACCGGGTCCTAAATGAGCAGTTCTTC	CATNRVLNEQFF
TRBV19	.	TRBJ2-1	.	TGTGCCAGTAGTATAAGGCTGGTGTCCCCGTCTGGAGACAATGAGCAGTTCTTC	CASSIRLVSPSGDNEQFF
TRBV19	.	TRBJ2-7	.	TGTGCCAGTAGCCTAAACTACGAGCAGTACTTC	CASSLNYEQYF
TRBV6-1	.	TRBJ1-1	TRBD1	TGTGCCAGCGTCGGGACAGGGTACGACACTGAAGCTTTCTTT	CASVGTGYDTEAFF
TRBV5-6	.	TRBJ2-2	TRBD2	TGTGCCATGCAGCGGGATGGGACCGGGGAGCTGTTTTTT	CAMQRDGTGELFF
TRBV19	.	TRBJ1-3	.	TGTGCCAGTAGTTTCCTTGGGCCCGCTGGAAACACCATATATTTT	CASSFLGPAGNTIYF
TRBV28	.	TRBJ1-5	.	TGTGCCAGCAGTTTGGTACAGGGAGGCAATCAGCCCCAGCATTTT	CASSLVQGGNQPQHF
TRBV7-8	.	TRBJ2-1	TRBD1	TGTGCCAGCAGGCCTCTCAGGGGGATTAGGGGCAATGAGCAGTTCTTC	CASRPLRGIRGNEQFF
TRBV7-3	.	TRBJ2-1	TRBD1	TGTGCCAGCAGCTTAACCAGGGGGCCCAACAATGAGCAGTTCTTC	CASSLTRGPNNEQFF
TRBV19	.	TRBJ2-7	TRBD1	TGTGCCAGTAGACAGACAGGGGGAGGCGAGCAGTACTTC	CASRQTGGGEQYF
TRBV5-1	once	TRBJ1-4	.	TGCGCCAGCAGCTTTGAGGGGGATAATGAAAAACTGTTTTTT	CASSFEGDNEKLFF
TRBV4-3	.	TRBJ1-6	.	TGCGCCAGCAGCCATTGGGGGGACGGGGATTCACCCCTCCACTTT	CASSHWGDGDSPLHF
TRBV6-1	.	TRBJ2-2	.	TGTGCCAGCAGTGCCGTTGACAGGATTAACACCGGGGAGCTGTTTTTT	CASSAVDRINTGELFF
TRBV2	.	TRBJ2-5	TRBD1	TGTGCCAGCAGTGGGGACAGTGGGGGATTCGAGACCCAGTACTTC	CASSGDSGGFETQYF
TRBV5-6	.	TRBJ1-2	TRBD1	TGTGCCAGCAGCTTGGCGGACAGGGGGAACTATGGCTACACCTTC	CASSLADRGNYGYTF
TRBV15	.	TRBJ1-1	.	TGTGCCACCAGCAGAGTAGACAAGAACACTGAAGCTTTCTTT	CATSRVDKNTEAFF
TRBV5-6	once	TRBJ2-3	.	TGTGCCAGCAGCATGAATCAGGGGGGATCAGATACGCAGTATTTT	CASSMNQGGSDTQYF
TRBV11-1	.	TRBJ2-7	.	TGTGCCAGCAGCTTATCCAACTACGAGCAGTACTTC	CASSLSNYEQYF
TRBV2	.	TRBJ2-1	TRBD1	TGTGCCAGCAGGACAGGGGGTATCGGCAATGAGCAGTTCTTC	CASRTGGIGNEQFF
TRBV30	.	TRBJ2-1	TRBD2	TGTGCCTGGAGCCACGAGGGTAGCGGGAATAATGAGCAGTTCTTC	CAWSHEGSGNNEQFF
TRBV2	.	TRBJ1-1	.	TGTGCCAGCAGTGCCGACTGGAACACTGAAGCTTTCTTT	CASSADWNTEAFF
TRBV7-3	.	TRBJ1-2	TRBD1	TGTGCCAGCAGTCCGACAGGGATTATGGGTGGCTACACCTTC	CASSPTGIMGGYTF
TRBV5-6	few	TRBJ1-1	TRBD1	TGTGCCAGCAGCCGTCCCGGGACAGGGAAGGACACTGAAGCTTTCTTT	CASSRPGTGKDTEAFF
TRBV19	.	TRBJ2-3	TRBD2	TGTGCCAGTAGTATCGGACTAGCGGGGAGCACAGATACGCAGTATTTT	CASSIGLAGSTDTQYF
TRBV27	.	TRBJ1-1	.	TGTGCCAGCAGCTGGGACATTCGGAACACTGAAGCTTTCTTT	CASSWDIRNTEAFF
TRBV5-5	.	TRBJ2-7	.	TGTGCCAGCAGCTTGGTAGCGCAGACCTACGAGCAGTACTTC	CASSLVAQTYEQYF
TRBV9	.	TRBJ2-2	.	TGTGCCAGCAGCGTCGTGGCGGCGAACACCGGGGAGCTGTTTTTT	CASSVVAANTGELFF
TRBV9	.	TRBJ1-2	TRBD1	TGTGCCAGCAGCCCTCGGGACAGGGGGCCCCGGGGTAGCGGCTACACCTTC	CASSPRDRGPRGSGYTF
TRBV5-1	.	TRBJ2-6	.	TGCGCCAGCAGCTTCCAGCCATGGACAGTCCACTCTGGGGCCAACGTCCTGACTTTC	CASSFQPWTVHSGANVLTF